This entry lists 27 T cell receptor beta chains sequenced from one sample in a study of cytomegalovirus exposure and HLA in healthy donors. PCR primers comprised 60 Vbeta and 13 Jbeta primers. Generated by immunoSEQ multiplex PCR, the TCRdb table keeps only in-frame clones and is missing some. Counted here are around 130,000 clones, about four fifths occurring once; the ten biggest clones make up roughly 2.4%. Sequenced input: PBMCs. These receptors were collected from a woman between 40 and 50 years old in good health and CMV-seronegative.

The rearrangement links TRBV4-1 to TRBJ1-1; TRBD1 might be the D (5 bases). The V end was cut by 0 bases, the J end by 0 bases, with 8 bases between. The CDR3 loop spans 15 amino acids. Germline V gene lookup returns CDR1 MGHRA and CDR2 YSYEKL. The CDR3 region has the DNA TGCGCCAGCAGCCAAGAGACAGATCTGAACACTGAAGCTTTCTTT. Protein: CASSQETDLNTEAFF.

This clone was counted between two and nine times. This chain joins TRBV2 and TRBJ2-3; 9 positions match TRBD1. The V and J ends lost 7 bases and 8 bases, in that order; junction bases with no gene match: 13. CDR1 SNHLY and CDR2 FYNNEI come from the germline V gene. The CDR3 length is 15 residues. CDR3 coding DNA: TGTGCCAGCACCAACGAGGGGACAGGGAGAGCTACGCAGTATTTT. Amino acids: CASTNEGTGRATQYF.

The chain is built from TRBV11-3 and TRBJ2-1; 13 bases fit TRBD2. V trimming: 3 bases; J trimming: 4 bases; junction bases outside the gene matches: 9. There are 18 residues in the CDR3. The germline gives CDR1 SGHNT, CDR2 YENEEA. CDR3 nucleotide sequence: TGTGCCAGCAGCTTTGGGACTAGCGGGAAGAGTTTTTACAATGAGCAGTTCTTC. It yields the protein CASSFGTSGKSFYNEQFF.

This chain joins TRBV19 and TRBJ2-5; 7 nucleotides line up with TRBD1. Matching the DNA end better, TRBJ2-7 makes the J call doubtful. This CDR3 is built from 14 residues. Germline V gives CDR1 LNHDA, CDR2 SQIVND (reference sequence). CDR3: CASSDRQGAYEQYF. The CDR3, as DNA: TGTGCCAGTAGTGACAGACAGGGAGCCTACGAGCAGTACTTC.

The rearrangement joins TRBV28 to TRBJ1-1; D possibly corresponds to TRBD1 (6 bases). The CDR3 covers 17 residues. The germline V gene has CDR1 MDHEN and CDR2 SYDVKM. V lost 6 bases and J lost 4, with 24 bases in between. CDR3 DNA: TGTGCCAGCAGACCAGGGACACTGGCCTACCCCCTCACTGAAGCTTTCTTT. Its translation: CASRPGTLAYPLTEAFF. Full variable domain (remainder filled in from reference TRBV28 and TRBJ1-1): DVKVTQSSRYLVKRTGEKVFLECVQDMDHENMFWYRQDPGLGLRLIYFSYDVKMKEKGDIPEGYSVSREKKERFSLILESASTNQTSMYLCASRPGTLAYPLTEAFFGQGTRLTVV.

The CDR3 DNA reads as TGTGCCAGCACCTTTAGCGGGACTACCTACAATGAGCAGTTCTTC. It specifies CASTFSGTTYNEQFF. The gene calls are TRBV4-2 and TRBJ2-1, with 8 bases identical to TRBD2. This CDR3 comprises 15 residues. The V segment lost 7 bases and the J segment 2 bases; nucleotides outside the gene matches: 7. The germline CDR1 and CDR2 sequences are LGHNA and YNFKEQ.

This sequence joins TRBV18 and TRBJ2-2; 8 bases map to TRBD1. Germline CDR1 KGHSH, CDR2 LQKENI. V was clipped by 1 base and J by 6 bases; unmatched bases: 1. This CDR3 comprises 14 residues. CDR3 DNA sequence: TGTGCCAGCTCACCACGGACAGGGTCCGGGGAGCTGTTTTTT. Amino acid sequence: CASSPRTGSGELFF.

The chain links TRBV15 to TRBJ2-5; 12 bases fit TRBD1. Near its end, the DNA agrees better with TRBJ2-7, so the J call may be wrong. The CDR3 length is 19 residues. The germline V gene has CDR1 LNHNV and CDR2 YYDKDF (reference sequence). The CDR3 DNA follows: TGTGCCACCAGCAGAGATTGGGATCTACCCGGGACAGGGGGCCACGAGCAGTACTTC. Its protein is CATSRDWDLPGTGGHEQYF.

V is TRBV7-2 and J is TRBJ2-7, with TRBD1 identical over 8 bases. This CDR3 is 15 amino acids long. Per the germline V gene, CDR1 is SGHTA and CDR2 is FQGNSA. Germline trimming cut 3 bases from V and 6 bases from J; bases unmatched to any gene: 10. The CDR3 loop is CASSFDGTGGFEQYF. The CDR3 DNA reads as TGTGCCAGCAGCTTCGACGGGACAGGAGGATTCGAGCAGTACTTC.

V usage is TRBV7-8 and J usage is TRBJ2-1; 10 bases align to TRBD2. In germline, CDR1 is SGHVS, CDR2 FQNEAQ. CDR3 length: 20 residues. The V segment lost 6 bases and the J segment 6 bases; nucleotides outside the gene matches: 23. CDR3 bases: TGTGCCAGCAGTCCCATAAAGCGGGGGGGCGAGTCATGGTCTGGCAATGAGCAGTTCTTC. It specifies CASSPIKRGGESWSGNEQFF. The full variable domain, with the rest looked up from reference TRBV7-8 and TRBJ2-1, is GAGVSQSPRYKVAKRGQDVALRCDPISGHVSLFWYQQALGQGPEFLTYFQNEAQLDKSGLPSDRFFAERPEGSVSTLKIQRTQQEDSAVYLCASSPIKRGGESWSGNEQFFGPGTRLTVL.

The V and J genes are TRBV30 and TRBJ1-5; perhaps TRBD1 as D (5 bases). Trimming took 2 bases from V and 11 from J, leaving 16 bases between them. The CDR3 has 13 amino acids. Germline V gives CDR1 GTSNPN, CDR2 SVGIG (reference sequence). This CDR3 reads CAWSTGGGGSQHF. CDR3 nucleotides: TGTGCCTGGAGTACGGGGGGGGGTGGGTCCCAGCATTTT.

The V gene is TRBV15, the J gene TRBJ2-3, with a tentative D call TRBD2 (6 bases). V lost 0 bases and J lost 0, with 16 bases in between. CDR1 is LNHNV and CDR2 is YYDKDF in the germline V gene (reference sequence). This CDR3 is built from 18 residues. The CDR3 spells CATSRDRSGVSSTDTQYF. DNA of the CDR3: TGTGCCACCAGCAGAGATCGGTCGGGAGTCTCTAGCACAGATACGCAGTATTTT.

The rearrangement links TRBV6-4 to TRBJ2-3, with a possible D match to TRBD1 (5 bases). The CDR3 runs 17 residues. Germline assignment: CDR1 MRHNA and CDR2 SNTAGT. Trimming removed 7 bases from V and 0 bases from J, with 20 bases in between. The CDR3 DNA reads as TGTGCCAGCACCCAGGGTGGCGGACCCCCTAGCACAGATACGCAGTATTTT. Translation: CASTQGGGPPSTDTQYF.

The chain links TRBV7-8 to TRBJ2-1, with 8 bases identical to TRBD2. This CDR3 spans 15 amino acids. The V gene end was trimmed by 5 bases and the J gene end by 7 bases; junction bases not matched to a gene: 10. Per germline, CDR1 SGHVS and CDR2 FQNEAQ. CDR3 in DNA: TGTGCCAGCAGCGCAGAGGGGACTAGTCTAAATGAGCAGTTCTTC. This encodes CASSAEGTSLNEQFF.

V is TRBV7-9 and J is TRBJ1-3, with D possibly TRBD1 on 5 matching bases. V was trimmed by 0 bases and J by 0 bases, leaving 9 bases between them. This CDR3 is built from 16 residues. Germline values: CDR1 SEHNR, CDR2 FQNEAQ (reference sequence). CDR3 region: CASSLAAGLSGNTIYF. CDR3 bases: TGTGCCAGCAGCTTAGCGGCAGGGCTCTCTGGAAACACCATATATTTT.

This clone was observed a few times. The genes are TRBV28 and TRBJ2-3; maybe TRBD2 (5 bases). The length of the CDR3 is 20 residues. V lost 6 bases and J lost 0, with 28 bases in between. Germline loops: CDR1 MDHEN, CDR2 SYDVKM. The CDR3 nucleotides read TGTGCCAGCAGCTATTTTGGGTGGGCGAGAGAGGGAGTGAGCACAGATACGCAGTATTTT. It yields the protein CASSYFGWAREGVSTDTQYF.

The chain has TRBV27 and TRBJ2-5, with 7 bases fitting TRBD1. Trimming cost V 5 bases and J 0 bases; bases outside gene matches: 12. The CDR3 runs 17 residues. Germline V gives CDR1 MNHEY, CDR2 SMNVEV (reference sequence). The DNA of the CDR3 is TGTGCCAGCAGTCTCCGAGCCCCGGGACAGTACCAAGAGACCCAGTACTTC. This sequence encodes CASSLRAPGQYQETQYF.

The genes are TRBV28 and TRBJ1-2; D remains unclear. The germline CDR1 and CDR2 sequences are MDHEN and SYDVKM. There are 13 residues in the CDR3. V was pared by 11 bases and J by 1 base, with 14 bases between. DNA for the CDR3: TGTGCCGTCCGAGATAGGAGTAACTATGGCTACACCTTC. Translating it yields CAVRDRSNYGYTF.

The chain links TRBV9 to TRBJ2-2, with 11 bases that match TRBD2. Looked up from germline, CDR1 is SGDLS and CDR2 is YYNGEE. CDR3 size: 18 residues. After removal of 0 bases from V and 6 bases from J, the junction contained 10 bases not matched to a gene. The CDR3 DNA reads TGTGCCAGCAGCGTAGCAACTAGCGGGGGACACGCCGCCGGGGAGCTGTTTTTT. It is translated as CASSVATSGGHAAGELFF.

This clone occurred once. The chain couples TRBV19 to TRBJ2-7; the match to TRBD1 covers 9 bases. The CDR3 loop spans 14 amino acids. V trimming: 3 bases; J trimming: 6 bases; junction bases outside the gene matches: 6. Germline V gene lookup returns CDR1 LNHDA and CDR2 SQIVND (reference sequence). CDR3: CASSIVQGAGEQYF. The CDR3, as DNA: TGTGCCAGTAGTATCGTACAGGGGGCTGGCGAGCAGTACTTC.

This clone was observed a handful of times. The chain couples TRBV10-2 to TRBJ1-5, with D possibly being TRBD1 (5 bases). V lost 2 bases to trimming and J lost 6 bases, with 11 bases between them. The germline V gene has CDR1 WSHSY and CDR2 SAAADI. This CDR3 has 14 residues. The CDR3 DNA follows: TGCGCCAGCAGTGAGCAGGGATTGGGTCAGCCCCAGCATTTT. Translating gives CASSEQGLGQPQHF.

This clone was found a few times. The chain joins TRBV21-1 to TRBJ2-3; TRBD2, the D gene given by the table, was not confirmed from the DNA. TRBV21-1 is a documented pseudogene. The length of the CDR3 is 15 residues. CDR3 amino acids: CASSKGTSGTDTQYF. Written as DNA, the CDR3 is TGTGCCAGCAGCAAAGGGACTAGCGGCACAGATACGCAGTATTTT.

As DNA, the CDR3 is TGTGCCAGCAGTAGGGCTAGCGGGAACTACGAGCAGTACTTC. Protein sequence: CASSRASGNYEQYF. The genes are TRBV27 and TRBJ2-5; TRBD2 aligns across 9 bases. The J call could be wrong; TRBJ2-7 is a better fit for the DNA end. The germline CDR1 and CDR2 sequences are MNHEY and SMNVEV (reference sequence). This CDR3 has 14 residues.

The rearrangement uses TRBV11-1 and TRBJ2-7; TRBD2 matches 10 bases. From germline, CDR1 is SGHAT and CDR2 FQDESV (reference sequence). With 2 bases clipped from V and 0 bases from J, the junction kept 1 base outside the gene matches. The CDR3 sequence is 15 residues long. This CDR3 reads CASSLLAGDSYEQYF. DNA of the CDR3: TGTGCCAGCAGCTTACTAGCGGGGGACTCCTACGAGCAGTACTTC.

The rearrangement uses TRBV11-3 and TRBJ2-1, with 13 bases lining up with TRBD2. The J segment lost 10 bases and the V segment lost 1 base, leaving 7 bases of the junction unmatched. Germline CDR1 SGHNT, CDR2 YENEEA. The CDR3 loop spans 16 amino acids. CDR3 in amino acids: CASSLAWTSGSPEQFF. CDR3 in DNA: TGTGCCAGCAGCTTAGCGTGGACTAGCGGGAGCCCAGAGCAGTTCTTC.

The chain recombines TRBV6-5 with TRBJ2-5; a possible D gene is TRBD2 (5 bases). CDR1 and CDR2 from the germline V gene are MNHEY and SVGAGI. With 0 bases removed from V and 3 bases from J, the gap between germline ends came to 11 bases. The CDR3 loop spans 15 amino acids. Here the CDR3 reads CASSYSIEGKETQYF. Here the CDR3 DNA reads TGTGCCAGCAGTTACTCGATAGAGGGAAAAGAGACCCAGTACTTC.

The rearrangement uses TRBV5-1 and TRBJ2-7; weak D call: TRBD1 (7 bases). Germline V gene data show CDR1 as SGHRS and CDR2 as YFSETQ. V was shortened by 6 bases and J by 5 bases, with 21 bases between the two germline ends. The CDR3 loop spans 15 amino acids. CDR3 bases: TGCGCCAGCACCCTGGGGGGTGACAGGGTTGACGAGCAGTACTTC. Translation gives CASTLGGDRVDEQYF.